The entry below gives a single T cell receptor (beta chain) sequence along with its context. J was trimmed by 4 bases and V by 1 base; bases with no gene match: 3. Germline V lookup: CDR1 SGHNT, CDR2 YYREEE (reference sequence). The CDR3 sequence is 16 residues long. This sample is part of a study of blood T cell repertoires in COVID-19. Study details: Material from acute and convalescent COVID-19 was sourced from the United States, Italy and Spain. Nucleic acid was either cDNA or gDNA, and it came from T cells, B-cell-depleted T cells, or PBMCs.

The authors' processing: From reference gene primer amplification, estimates of nucleated cell counts were derived. TCRdb's table, derived via immunoSEQ multiplex PCR, lists solely in-frame clones and lacks some. V, J and clone size were drawn from that table, and D and trimming were deduced from the DNA. The sample gives about 62,000 clones, 80% to 90% of which show up once; 6% to 6.5% is in the top ten. The TCR comes from a human donor in a cohort sampled during active COVID-19. The sequenced sample was peripheral blood. The chain has TRBV5-4 and TRBJ2-1, with TRBD2 identical over 12 bases. The CDR3 sequence is CASSLRTSGDYNEQFF. For the CDR3, the DNA is TGTGCCAGCAGCTTGCGGACTAGCGGGGATTACAATGAGCAGTTCTTC. Looking up the rest from reference TRBV5-4 and TRBJ2-1 gives the full variable domain: ETGVTQSPTHLIKTRGQQVTLRCSSQSGHNTVSWYQQALGQGPQFIFQYYREEENGRGNFPPRFSGLQFPNYSSELNVNALELDDSALYLCASSLRTSGDYNEQFFGPGTRLTVL.